The 9 T cell receptor beta chains listed next were all sequenced from one sample in a study of beta chain features in type 1 diabetes. General observations from the study: Shortening of TCRB CDR3s, moderate but significant, appeared in all four CD4+ subsets of Type 1 diabetes patients.

cDNA synthesis used the whole RNA isolate, giving expressed TCRB sequences. TCRdb keeps only in-frame clones here, not all; method: immunoSEQ multiplex PCR. The sample shows more than 250,000 clones, roughly 20% of them seen only once. Their target antigens are unknown. Sequences were obtained from naive CD4+ T cells from blood. All receptors come from a woman aged 40-49 years with type 1 diabetes.

The chain recombines TRBV7-2 with TRBJ2-7; possible D gene TRBD1, 7 bases. V lost 5 bases, J lost 6 bases, and 17 bases lay in between. The CDR3 covers 14 residues. CDR1 SGHTA and CDR2 FQGNSA come from the germline V gene. Here the CDR3 DNA reads TGTGCCAGCAGCCCTGACAGGGTGGGACTCGAGCAGTACTTC. Translating gives CASSPDRVGLEQYF.

The CDR3 loop is CASSSGTSGTYNEQFF. The CDR3 DNA reads TGTGCCAGCAGCTCCGGGACTAGCGGGACCTACAATGAGCAGTTCTTC. The chain recombines TRBV11-3 with TRBJ2-1; the match to TRBD2 covers 13 bases. The V segment lost 4 bases and the J segment 2 bases; nucleotides outside the gene matches: 2. The V gene's germline CDR1 is SGHNT and CDR2 YENEEA. CDR3 length: 16 amino acids.

This clone has just a few counts. This chain links TRBV2 with TRBJ1-3; D unclear. The CDR3 spans 13 residues. Germline CDR1 is SNHLY and CDR2 is FYNNEI. V lost 7 bases, J lost 3 bases, and 10 bases lay in between. The CDR3 bases are TGTGCCAGCAAGCCCGGGGATGGAAACACCATATATTTT. Residues: CASKPGDGNTIYF.

This clone came up a few times. V usage is TRBV2 and J usage is TRBJ2-2; D possibly corresponds to TRBD2 (6 bases). Germline V CDR1 and CDR2: SNHLY, FYNNEI. Between the trimmed V and J ends, which lost 5 bases and 6 bases, there was a span of 10 bases. The CDR3 is 13 residues long. This CDR3 is CASSWGEPGELFF. The DNA of the CDR3 is TGTGCCAGCAGTTGGGGGGAACCCGGGGAGCTGTTTTTT.

This clone was seen a few times. V gene TRBV18 combines with J gene TRBJ2-5, with TRBD1 as a possible D gene (6 bases). Deletions cut 6 bases from V and 2 bases from J, with 10 bases between. Germline V gene data show CDR1 as KGHSH and CDR2 as LQKENI. The CDR3 is made up of 13 amino acids. In nucleotides, the CDR3 is TGTGCCAGCTCCCGACAGGAACAAGAGACCCAGTACTTC. This translates into CASSRQEQETQYF.

V gene TRBV28 combines with J gene TRBJ2-1; TRBD1 matches 9 bases. Trimming removed 4 bases from V and 7 bases from J; junction bases left unmatched: 8. The CDR3 spans 15 residues. Per the germline V gene, CDR1 is MDHEN and CDR2 is SYDVKM. The CDR3 loop reads CASSSTGTGTNEQFF. CDR3 in DNA: TGTGCCAGCAGTTCGACCGGGACAGGGACTAATGAGCAGTTCTTC.

This chain uses TRBV29-1 with TRBJ2-1; D is perhaps TRBD2 (5 bases). The length of the CDR3 is 11 residues. Germline assignment: CDR1 SQVTM and CDR2 ANQGSEA. As DNA, the CDR3 is TGCAGTTTGGGGAGTAGGGATGAGCAGTTCTTC. It translates to CSLGSRDEQFF.

J is TRBJ2-5 and V is TRBV18; 8 bases are a match to TRBD2. CDR1 is KGHSH, CDR2 LQKENI, per germline. The CDR3 contains 15 residues. J was trimmed by 1 base and V by 3 bases; bases with no gene match: 4. The CDR3 spells CASSPASGFQETQYF. CDR3 sequence (DNA): TGTGCCAGCTCACCCGCTAGCGGGTTCCAAGAGACCCAGTACTTC.

The gene calls are TRBV2 and TRBJ2-5; 7 bases match TRBD1. This CDR3 is built from 13 residues. V lost 6 bases, J lost 5 bases, and 6 bases stayed unmatched. The germline gives CDR1 SNHLY, CDR2 FYNNEI. CDR3 residues: CASRGDRIETQYF. In nucleotides, the CDR3 is TGTGCCAGCAGGGGGGACAGAATTGAGACCCAGTACTTC.